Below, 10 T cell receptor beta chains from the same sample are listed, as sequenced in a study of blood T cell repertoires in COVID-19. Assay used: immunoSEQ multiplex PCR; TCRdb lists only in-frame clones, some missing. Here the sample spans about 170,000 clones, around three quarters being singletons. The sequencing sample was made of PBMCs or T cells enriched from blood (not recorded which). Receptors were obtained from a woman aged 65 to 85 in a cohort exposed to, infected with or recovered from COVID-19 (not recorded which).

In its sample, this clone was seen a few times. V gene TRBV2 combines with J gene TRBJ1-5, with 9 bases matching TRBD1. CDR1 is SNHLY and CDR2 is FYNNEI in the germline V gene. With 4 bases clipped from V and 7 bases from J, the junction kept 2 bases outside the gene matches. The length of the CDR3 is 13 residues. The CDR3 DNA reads TGTGCCAGCAGTGGGGACAGGGTGCAGCCCCAGCATTTT. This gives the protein CASSGDRVQPQHF.

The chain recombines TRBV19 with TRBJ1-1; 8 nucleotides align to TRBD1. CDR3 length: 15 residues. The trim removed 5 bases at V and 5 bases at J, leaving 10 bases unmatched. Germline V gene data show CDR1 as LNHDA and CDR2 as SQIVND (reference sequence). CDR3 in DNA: TGTGCCAGTAGTGACAGGGGCGCCGGAGGAACTGAAGCTTTCTTT. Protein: CASSDRGAGGTEAFF.

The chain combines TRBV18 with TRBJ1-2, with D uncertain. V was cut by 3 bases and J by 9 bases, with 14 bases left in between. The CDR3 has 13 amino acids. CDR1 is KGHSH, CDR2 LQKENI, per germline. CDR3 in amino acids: CASSPSGGVRYTF. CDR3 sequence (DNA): TGTGCCAGCTCACCCTCCGGCGGGGTTCGCTACACCTTC.

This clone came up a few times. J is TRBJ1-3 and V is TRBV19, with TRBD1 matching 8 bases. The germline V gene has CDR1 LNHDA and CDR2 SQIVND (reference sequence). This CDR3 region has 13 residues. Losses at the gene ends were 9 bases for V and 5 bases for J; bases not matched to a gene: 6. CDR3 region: CASRQGWRNTIYF. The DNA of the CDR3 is TGTGCCAGCAGACAGGGGTGGAGAAACACCATATATTTT. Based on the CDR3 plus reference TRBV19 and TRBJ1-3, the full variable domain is DGGITQSPKYLFRKEGQNVTLSCEQNLNHDAMYWYRQDPGQGLRLIYYSQIVNDFQKGDIAEGYSVSREKKESFPLTVTSAQKNPTAFYLCASRQGWRNTIYFGEGSWLTVV.

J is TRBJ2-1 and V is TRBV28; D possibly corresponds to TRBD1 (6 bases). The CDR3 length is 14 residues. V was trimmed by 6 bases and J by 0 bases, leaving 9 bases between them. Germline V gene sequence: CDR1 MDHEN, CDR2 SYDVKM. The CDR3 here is CASRRGTSYNEQFF. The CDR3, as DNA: TGTGCCAGCAGGAGGGGGACCTCCTACAATGAGCAGTTCTTC.

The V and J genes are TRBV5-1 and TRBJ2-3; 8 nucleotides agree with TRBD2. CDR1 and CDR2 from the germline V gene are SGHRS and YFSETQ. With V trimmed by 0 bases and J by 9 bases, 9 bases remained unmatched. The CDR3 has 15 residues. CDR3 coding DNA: TGCGCCAGCAGCTTGGCCGTGGGACTAGATCGGACGCAGTATTTT. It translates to CASSLAVGLDRTQYF.

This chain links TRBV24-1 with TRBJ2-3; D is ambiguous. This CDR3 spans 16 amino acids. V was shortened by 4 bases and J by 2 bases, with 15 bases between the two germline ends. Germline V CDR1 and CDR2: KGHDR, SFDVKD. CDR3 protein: CATSDPTAVDTDTQYF. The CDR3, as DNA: TGTGCCACCAGTGACCCCACCGCGGTGGACACAGATACGCAGTATTTT.

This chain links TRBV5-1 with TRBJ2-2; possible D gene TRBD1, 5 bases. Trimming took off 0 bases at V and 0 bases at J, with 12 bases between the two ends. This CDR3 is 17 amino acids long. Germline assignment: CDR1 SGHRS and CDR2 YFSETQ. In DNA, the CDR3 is TGCGCCAGCAGCTTGGTTCCAGGGTTAACGAACACCGGGGAGCTGTTTTTT. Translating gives CASSLVPGLTNTGELFF. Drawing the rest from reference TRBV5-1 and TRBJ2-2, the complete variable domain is KAGVTQTPRYLIKTRGQQVTLSCSPISGHRSVSWYQQTPGQGLQFLFEYFSETQRNKGNFPGRFSGRQFSNSRSEMNVSTLELGDSALYLCASSLVPGLTNTGELFFGEGSRLTVL.

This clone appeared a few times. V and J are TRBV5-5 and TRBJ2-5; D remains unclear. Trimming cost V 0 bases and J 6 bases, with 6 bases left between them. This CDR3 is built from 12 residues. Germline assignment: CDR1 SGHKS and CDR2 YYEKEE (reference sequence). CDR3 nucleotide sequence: TGTGCCAGCAGCTTGGAACTCCAGACCCAGTACTTC. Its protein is CASSLELQTQYF.

CDR3 in amino acids: CASSLDRWGNGYTF. In nucleotides, the CDR3 is TGTGCCAGCAGCTTGGACAGGTGGGGAAACGGCTACACCTTC. The chain has TRBV5-8 and TRBJ1-2; TRBD1 is a possible D gene (5 bases). Germline lookup yields CDR1 SGHTS and CDR2 YDEGEE. The CDR3 contains 14 residues. V was pared by 0 bases and J by 8 bases, with 14 bases between.